The 2 T cell receptor beta chains presented below share a single source sample, sequenced in a study of cytomegalovirus exposure and HLA in healthy donors. The PCR used 60 Vbeta and 13 Jbeta primers. Sequenced by immunoSEQ multiplex PCR; TCRdb stores in-frame clones only, minus some. The sample shows more than 130,000 clones, about four fifths of them seen only once. The sample taken for sequencing was PBMCs. These receptors were collected from a middle-aged man in good health and CMV-seropositive.

The CDR3 spells CASSGEAWSGEQYF. The DNA of the CDR3 is TGTGCCAGCAGTGGGGAGGCATGGTCGGGGGAGCAGTACTTC. The chain recombines TRBV2 with TRBJ2-5, with a weak D call TRBD2 (6 bases). Germline CDR1 reads SNHLY; CDR2 reads FYNNEI. Trimming pared 4 bases from V and 11 bases from J, leaving 20 bases between. There are 14 residues in the CDR3.

This chain links TRBV6-5 with TRBJ1-2; 8 nucleotides match TRBD1. This CDR3 region has 14 residues. Trimming removed 4 bases from V and 4 bases from J; junction bases left unmatched: 5. The germline CDR1 and CDR2 sequences are MNHEY and SVGAGI. CDR3 region: CASSSRDRGYGYTF. The CDR3 nucleotides read TGTGCCAGCAGTTCCCGAGACAGGGGCTATGGCTACACCTTC.